The clone carrying this TCR beta chain was observed many times. Its antigen is unknown. No patient received treatment before thyroid surgery. This entry is derived from a study of metastatic and nonmetastatic thyroid tumors. At the level of the study: Thyroid patients, malignant and benign, had repertoires compared across blood and tumor or nodule tissue. The study, taken as a whole, reports: Significantly higher TCR beta diversity was reportedly seen in malignant thyroid tumors than benign nodules, in blood and tumor.

TCRdb reassembled clones from the PCR reads with MiXCR. The table shows approximately 30,000 clones, with about a sixth occurring only once. The sample was blood. This clonotype originated in a female donor with papillary thyroid cancer or a benign thyroid nodule (not recorded which). Some clones in this sample may be carry-over from other donors' samples.

The CDR3 reads CASSSTGTYEQYF. DNA of the CDR3: TGCGCCAGCAGCTCTACCGGGACCTACGAGCAGTACTTC. This rearrangement joins TRBV5-1 to TRBJ2-7, with D possibly TRBD2 on 5 matching bases. Germline CDR1 is SGHRS and CDR2 is YFSETQ. The CDR3 loop spans 13 amino acids. V gave up 3 bases and J gave up 2 bases, with 9 bases separating them.